This TCR beta chain was documented in a study of T cell repertoires in ileal Crohn's disease. The overall study: Surgery for a complication: stricturing in approximately 60%, penetrating in approximately 39%. M6 samples are neoterminal ileum biopsies from postoperative colonoscopy. Study-wide results and limits: Endoscopy was done a median about 6.6 months after surgery.

Profiling relied on immunoSEQ multiplex PCR, and the TCRdb table lists in-frame clones only, not all of them. The sample holds around 7,300 clones, 65% to 80% seen once. The CDR3 has 16 amino acids. Germline CDR1 reads SGHRS; CDR2 reads YFSETQ. V shed 0 bases and J shed 0 bases, with 12 bases lying between them. Described time point: neoterminal ileum biopsy at postoperative endoscopy, about 6 months after surgery. Regarding this clone: Its antigen is currently unknown.

This TCR came from an adult with Crohn's disease. The chain joins TRBV5-1 to TRBJ1-1; D is undetermined. Sequencing was performed on ileal tissue. The DNA of the CDR3 is TGCGCCAGCAGCTTGGACAGTCCGGACTTGAACACTGAAGCTTTCTTT. Encoded protein: CASSLDSPDLNTEAFF.